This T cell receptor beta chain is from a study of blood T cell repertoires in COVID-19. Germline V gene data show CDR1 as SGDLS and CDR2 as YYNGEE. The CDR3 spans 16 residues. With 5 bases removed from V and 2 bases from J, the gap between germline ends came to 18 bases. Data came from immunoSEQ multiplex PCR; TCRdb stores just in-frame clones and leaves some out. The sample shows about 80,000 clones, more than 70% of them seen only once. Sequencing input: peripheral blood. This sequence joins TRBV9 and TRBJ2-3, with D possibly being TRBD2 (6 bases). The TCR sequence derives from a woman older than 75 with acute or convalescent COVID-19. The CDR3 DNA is TGTGCCAGCAGTGGAACTCACGGCGGGACCACAGATACGCAGTATTTT. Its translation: CASSGTHGGTTDTQYF.